This record covers a single T cell receptor (beta chain). Antigen unknown. Deletions cut 7 bases from V and 8 bases from J, with 14 bases between. CDR3 length: 12 amino acids. CDR1 is LNHDA, CDR2 SQIVND, per germline (reference sequence). The source of the sample is a study of CD4+ T cells in melanoma. Study-wide results and caveats: A reported correlation linked neoantigen-specific CD4+ T cells to CD8+, macrophage and B cell function. Reportedly, melanoma neoantigen-specific CD4+ T cells showed varied differentiation states.

Produced via immunoSEQ multiplex PCR; TCRdb's table is partial and in-frame only. The sample has more than 110,000 clones, 80% to 95% seen once; the top ten hold 1.5% to 1.7%. The rearrangement uses TRBV19 and TRBJ1-2; unclear D gene. The TCR originated in a human donor with melanoma. The CDR3 DNA sequence: TGTGCCAGTACCATGGGCCAGCTGGGCTACACCTTC. Amino acid sequence: CASTMGQLGYTF.